This T cell receptor beta chain was obtained from a study of human thymus T cells. Study-wide findings and caveats: Use of V and J genes seemed skewed within the thymic and blood repertoires.

The study used thymus tissue resected during corrective heart surgery. Samples came from healthy Finnish infants during open corrective cardiac surgery. Assay: immunoSEQ multiplex PCR; the TCRdb copy retains only in-frame clones and omits some. The sample contains 100,000 to 150,000 clones, over 85% of which appear only once. In the case of this clone: Its target is unknown.

The receptor was isolated from a boy younger than two with a congenital heart defect but otherwise immunologically healthy. The material sequenced was thymus tissue.

Here the CDR3 reads CASSLGLGRGNYGYTF. The CDR3 DNA sequence: TGTGCCAGCAGTTTAGGGCTGGGCAGGGGCAACTATGGCTACACCTTC. This rearrangement joins TRBV28 to TRBJ1-2; D may be TRBD1 (6 bases). This CDR3 spans 16 amino acids. The V gene lost 2 bases and the J gene lost 2 bases, with 15 bases spanning the gap. The germline CDR1 and CDR2 sequences are MDHEN and SYDVKM.